This T cell receptor (beta chain) was captured in a study of T cells in Graves' hyperthyroidism and ophthalmopathy. There are many counts of this clonotype. Amplification of TCR beta CDR3 regions was performed using RNA transcripts as template. HTBI primers were used for first-round RT-PCR of the TCR CDR3. MiXCR was run by TCRdb on the multiplex PCR reads, yielding one entry per CDR3 protein. This sample has under 400,000 distinct CDR3 sequences, with about a sixth found just once. V was pared by 4 bases and J by 5 bases, with 9 bases between. Germline CDR1 and CDR2: SGHRS and YFSETQ. The CDR3 is 12 residues long.

The chain has TRBV5-1 and TRBJ2-5; D remains unclear. This receptor was obtained from a woman aged 40 to 55 with Graves' ophthalmopathy. The sequenced sample was blood. CDR3 protein: CASSGDQETQYF. The CDR3 coding sequence is TGCGCCAGCAGCGGAGATCAGGAGACCCAGTACTTC.